Given below is one T cell receptor (beta chain) in context. Its specificity is unknown. This record belongs to a study of CD4 T cells in relation to SARS-CoV-2 and coronaviruses. V trimming: 3 bases; J trimming: 7 bases; junction bases outside the gene matches: 10. This CDR3 is 14 amino acids long. Germline lookup yields CDR1 DFQATT and CDR2 SNEGSKA (reference sequence). The protocol was immunoSEQ multiplex PCR, while the TCRdb copy is restricted to in-frame clones and leaves out a portion. The data show 36,000 or so clones, over 70% seen once. The clonotype was recovered from an adult with COVID-19. The gene calls are TRBV20-1 and TRBJ1-1; 8 bases fit TRBD1. The sequenced sample was memory CD4+ T cells from PBMCs, cultured in vitro. The CDR3 DNA follows: TGCAGTGCTAGTAATCCGGACAGGGACGGTGAAGCTTTCTTT. Its protein product is CSASNPDRDGEAFF.